This TCR beta chain was retrieved from a study of cytomegalovirus exposure and HLA in healthy donors. Looking at the study overall: Early release data held some 80 million unique TCRs from HLA-typed donors. Whole-study results and caveats: An Asian-associated ancestry cluster reportedly showed fewer N-insertions than the approximately 630-donor mean in a later analysis.

Primers included in the PCR were 60 Vbeta and 13 Jbeta primers. The table came from immunoSEQ multiplex PCR; TCRdb's copy has only in-frame clones and leaves some out. In the table there are under 250,000 clones, approximately 88% of which are singletons. Germline CDR1 reads LNHNV; CDR2 reads YYDKDF (reference sequence). This CDR3 comprises 15 residues. Trimming at V came to 2 bases and at J to 6 bases, leaving 6 bases not matched to a gene. In regard to this clone: Its antigen is as yet unknown.

The sample consisted of PBMCs. V and J are TRBV15 and TRBJ1-2, with TRBD1 identical over 10 bases. This clonotype was sampled from a boy aged 2 to 9 in good health and CMV-seronegative. The DNA of the CDR3 is TGTGCCACCAGCAGACCCCCGGACAGGGGGAATGGCTACACCTTC. Residues: CATSRPPDRGNGYTF. The full variable domain, its missing parts supplied by reference TRBV15 and TRBJ1-2, is DAMVIQNPRYQVTQFGKPVTLSCSQTLNHNVMYWYQQKSSQAPKLLFHYYDKDFNNEADTPDNFQSRRPNTSFCFLDIRSPGLGDTAMYLCATSRPPDRGNGYTFGSGTRLTVV.